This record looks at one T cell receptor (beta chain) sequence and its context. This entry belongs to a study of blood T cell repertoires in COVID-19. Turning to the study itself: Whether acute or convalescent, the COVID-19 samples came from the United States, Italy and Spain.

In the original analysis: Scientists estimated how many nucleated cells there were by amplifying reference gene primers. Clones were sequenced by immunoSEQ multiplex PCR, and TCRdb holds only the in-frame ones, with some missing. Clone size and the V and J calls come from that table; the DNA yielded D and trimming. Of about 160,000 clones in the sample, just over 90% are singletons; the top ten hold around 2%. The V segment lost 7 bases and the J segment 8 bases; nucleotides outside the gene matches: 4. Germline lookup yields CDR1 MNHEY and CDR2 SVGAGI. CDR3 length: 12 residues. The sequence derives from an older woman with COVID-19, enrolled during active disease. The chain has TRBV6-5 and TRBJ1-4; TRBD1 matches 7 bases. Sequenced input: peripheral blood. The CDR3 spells CASKGAWEKLFF. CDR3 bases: TGTGCCAGCAAGGGGGCGTGGGAAAAACTGTTTTTT.